These 4 T cell receptor beta chains share one sample of origin, sequenced in a study of shared clonotypes between healthy human individuals. The protocol was immunoSEQ multiplex PCR, while the TCRdb copy is restricted to in-frame clones and leaves out a portion. Among over a million clones listed, roughly 80% were seen once. The specimen was memory CD4+ T cells sorted from blood. The subset denotes: CD45RA-negative fraction. These receptors were taken from a man younger than 30 in good health.

The CDR3: CASGTGGLEAFF. The DNA of the CDR3 is TGTGCCAGCGGGACAGGGGGCCTTGAAGCTTTCTTT. The genes are TRBV6-5 and TRBJ1-1; TRBD1 matches 12 bases. J was trimmed by 7 bases and V by 8 bases; bases with no gene match: 2. Germline V gene lookup returns CDR1 MNHEY and CDR2 SVGAGI. This CDR3 has 12 residues.

The genes are TRBV2 and TRBJ2-5; D not certain. The V gene lost 0 bases and the J gene lost 4 bases, with 12 bases spanning the gap. This CDR3 is 15 amino acids long. CDR1 and CDR2 (germline): SNHLY, FYNNEI. CDR3 residues: CASSEALRLLETQYF. As DNA, the CDR3 is TGTGCCAGCAGTGAAGCGCTTCGACTGCTAGAGACCCAGTACTTC.

V gene TRBV2 combines with J gene TRBJ1-4; D remains ambiguous. The germline gives CDR1 SNHLY, CDR2 FYNNEI. The ends were cut back, 10 bases at V and 1 base at J, with 10 bases in the middle. The CDR3 totals 13 residues. CDR3 sequence: CATQWVTNEKLFF. DNA for the CDR3: TGTGCCACCCAGTGGGTAACTAATGAAAAACTGTTTTTT.

This clone was seen only once. V gene TRBV6-1 combines with J gene TRBJ2-5; D perhaps matches TRBD1 (6 bases). The germline V gene encodes CDR1 MNHNS and CDR2 SASEGT. The V gene lost 7 bases and the J gene lost 5 bases, with 17 bases spanning the gap. This CDR3 spans 14 amino acids. The CDR3 DNA sequence: TGTGCCAGCAACAAACAGGGTGGGTGGGAGACCCAGTACTTC. Protein: CASNKQGGWETQYF.